The following is a TCR beta chain sequence with its context. The data derive from a study of T cell responses to AZD1222 COVID-19 vaccine. Repertoires were generated with immunoSEQ multiplex PCR, while TCRdb's copy carries only in-frame clones and drops some. The sample holds some 130,000 clones, approximately 85% seen once. Unmatched junction bases numbered 9, after V lost 4 bases and J lost 5 bases. The CDR3 is made up of 16 amino acids. Germline values: CDR1 SGHVS, CDR2 FQNEAQ. The sequence derives from an adult in good health. The source was peripheral blood, collected on day 0 of AZD1222 vaccination. The chain combines TRBV7-8 with TRBJ1-5, with 9 bases that match TRBD1. In nucleotides, the CDR3 is TGTGCCAGCAGCTACTACAGGGGGCGAAGCGATCAGCCCCAGCATTTT. It is translated as CASSYYRGRSDQPQHF.